This T cell receptor beta chain was found in a study of T cell responses to AZD1222 COVID-19 vaccine. Details on this clone: Its antigen is unknown.

J was trimmed by 5 bases and V by 3 bases; bases with no gene match: 8. The CDR3 covers 15 residues. CDR1 is SEHNR, CDR2 FQNEAQ, per germline (reference sequence). General study results and limits: Dominant at 160-218 and 743-854, vaccine-associated CD4 TCRs also spanned spike.

Profiling relied on immunoSEQ multiplex PCR, and the TCRdb table lists in-frame clones only, not all of them. This sample has more than 95,000 clones, with about 90% found just once. The sample here was peripheral blood, taken on day 0 of AZD1222 vaccination. The sequence was obtained from an adult in good health. The chain has TRBV7-9 and TRBJ2-3; 7 positions match TRBD2. The CDR3 loop reads CASSFGRGVVDTQYF. The CDR3 nucleotides are TGTGCCAGCAGCTTTGGACGGGGGGTTGTAGATACGCAGTATTTT.